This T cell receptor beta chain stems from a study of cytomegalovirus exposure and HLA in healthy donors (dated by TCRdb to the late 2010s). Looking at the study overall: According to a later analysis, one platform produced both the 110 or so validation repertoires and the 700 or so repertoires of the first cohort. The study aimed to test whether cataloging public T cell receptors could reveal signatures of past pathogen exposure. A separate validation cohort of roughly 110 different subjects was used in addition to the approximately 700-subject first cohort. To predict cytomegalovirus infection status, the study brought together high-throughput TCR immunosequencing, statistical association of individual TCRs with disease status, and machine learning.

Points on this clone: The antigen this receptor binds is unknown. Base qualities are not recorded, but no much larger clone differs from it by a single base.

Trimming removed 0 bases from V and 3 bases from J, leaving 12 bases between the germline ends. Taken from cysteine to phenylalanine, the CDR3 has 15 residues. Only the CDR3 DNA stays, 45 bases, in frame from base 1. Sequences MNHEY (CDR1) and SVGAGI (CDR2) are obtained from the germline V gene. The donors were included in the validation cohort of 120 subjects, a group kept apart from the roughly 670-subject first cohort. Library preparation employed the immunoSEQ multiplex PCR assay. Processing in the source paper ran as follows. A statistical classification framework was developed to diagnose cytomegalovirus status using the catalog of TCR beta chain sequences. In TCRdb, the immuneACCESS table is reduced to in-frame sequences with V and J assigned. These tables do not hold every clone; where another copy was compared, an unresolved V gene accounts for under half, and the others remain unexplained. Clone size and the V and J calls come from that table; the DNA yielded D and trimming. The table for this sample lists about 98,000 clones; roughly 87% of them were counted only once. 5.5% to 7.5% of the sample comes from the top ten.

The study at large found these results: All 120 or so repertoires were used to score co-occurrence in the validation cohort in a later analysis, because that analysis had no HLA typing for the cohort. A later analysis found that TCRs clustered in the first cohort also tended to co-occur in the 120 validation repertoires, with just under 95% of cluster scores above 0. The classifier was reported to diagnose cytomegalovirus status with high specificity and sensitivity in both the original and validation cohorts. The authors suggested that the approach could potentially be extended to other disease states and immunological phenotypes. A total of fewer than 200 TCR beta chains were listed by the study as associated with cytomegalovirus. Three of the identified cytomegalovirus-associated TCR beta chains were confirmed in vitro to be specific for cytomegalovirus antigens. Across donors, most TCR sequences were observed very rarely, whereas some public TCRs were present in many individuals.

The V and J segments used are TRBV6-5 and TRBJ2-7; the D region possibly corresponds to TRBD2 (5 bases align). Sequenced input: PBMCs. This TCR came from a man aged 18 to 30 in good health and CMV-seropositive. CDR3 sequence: CASSYSFGENYEQYF. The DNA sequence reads TGTGCCAGCAGTTACTCGTTTGGGGAGAACTACGAGCAGTACTTC.